This is a list of T cell receptor beta chains from one sample in a study of shared clonotypes between healthy human individuals. The protocol was immunoSEQ multiplex PCR, while the TCRdb copy is restricted to in-frame clones and leaves out a portion. The sample lists approximately 100,000 clones, 67% occurring once. Sequencing was carried out using memory CD8+ T cells sorted from blood. These receptors were collected from a woman in her twenties or thirties in good health. Each CDR3 is given with its conserved first and last residue. D genes are given only for firm matches. Expanded clones get a size class; other rows say once, few or many, or leave the size out.

TRBV13,TRBD2,-,TRBJ2-3,TGTGCCAGCAGCTTACCGGGGGAGGGCCGGGGCACAGATACGCAGTATTTT,CASSLPGEGRGTDTQYF
TRBV6-1,-,once,TRBJ1-2,TGTGCCAGCAACTATGGCTACACCTTC,CASNYGYTF
TRBV13,-,-,TRBJ1-3,TGTGCCAGCACCCTGTGGTGGGGCTCTGGAAACACCATATATTTT,CASTLWWGSGNTIYF
TRBV4-1,TRBD2,once,TRBJ2-3,TGCGCCAGCAGCCAAGAAAGGACTAGCGGCACAGATACGCAGTATTTT,CASSQERTSGTDTQYF
TRBV19,-,few,TRBJ2-4,TGTGCCAGTAGTATGGGGCTGGGGGCTCAGTACTTC,CASSMGLGAQYF
TRBV25-1,-,-,TRBJ2-7,TGTGCCAGCAGTGTCGACGGACAGACCCAAACACCCTACGAGCAGTACTTC,CASSVDGQTQTPYEQYF
TRBV27,-,-,TRBJ2-6,TGTGCCAGCAGTTTATCCTCCAGGGGTACTGGGGCCAACGTCCTGACTTTC,CASSLSSRGTGANVLTF
TRBV5-6,TRBD2,-,TRBJ2-5,TGTGCCAGCAGCTCGGGGACTAGCGGAGGCACTCAGACCCAGTACTTC,CASSSGTSGGTQTQYF
TRBV29-1,TRBD2,many,TRBJ2-1,TGCAGCGTTGATAGCCGGGAGGGTCGTGCCGATGAGCAGTTCTTC,CSVDSREGRADEQFF
TRBV28,-,-,TRBJ1-5,TGTGCCAGCAGACCCCCTTCCTCCCCCCGGCAGCCCCAGCATTTT,CASRPPSSPRQPQHF
TRBV9,TRBD1,-,TRBJ1-1,TGTGCCAGCAGCGTCTCCGGGACAGGCACTGAAGCTTTCTTT,CASSVSGTGTEAFF
TRBV7-8,-,few,TRBJ1-1,TGTGCCAGCAGCAACAGTGGCCTATCTTCGATGAACACTGAAGCTTTCTTT,CASSNSGLSSMNTEAFF
TRBV7-9,-,-,TRBJ1-4,TGTGCCAGCAGCCCGGACAGCTTTAATGAAAAACTGTTTTTT,CASSPDSFNEKLFF
TRBV6-4,TRBD2,-,TRBJ2-1,TGTGCCAGCAGCACCGGGACTAGCACTTCGAATGAGCAGTTCTTC,CASSTGTSTSNEQFF
TRBV5-6,TRBD1,few,TRBJ2-3,TGTGCCAGCAGCTTTGGACAGGACGACACAGATACGCAGTATTTT,CASSFGQDDTDTQYF
TRBV11-2,-,medium-sized,TRBJ1-2,TGTGCCAGCAGCTTAGACGGCCATGGCTACACCTTC,CASSLDGHGYTF
TRBV6-1,-,-,TRBJ2-1,TGTGCCATCAGTGAGTCGGAAGGTAGCGGAGACTACAATGAGCAGTTCTTC,CAISESEGSGDYNEQFF
TRBV6-5,-,-,TRBJ1-2,TGTGCCAGCAGCCAACCCGGGTCCGGTGGCTACACCTTC,CASSQPGSGGYTF
TRBV25-1,TRBD1,-,TRBJ2-4,TGTGCCAGCAGTGATTCGGGACAGGCGGGAGCCAAAAACATTCAGTACTTC,CASSDSGQAGAKNIQYF
TRBV29-1,-,-,TRBJ1-1,TGCAGCGTTAGCCGGATGAACACTGAAGCTTTCTTT,CSVSRMNTEAFF
TRBV7-7,-,-,TRBJ1-5,TGCGCCAGCAGCCAAGCGGGGGGGAACTATCAGCCCCAGCATTTT,CASSQAGGNYQPQHF
TRBV15,-,-,TRBJ2-7,TGTGCCACCAGCCTCCCTTGGGACGAGCAGTACTTC,CATSLPWDEQYF
TRBV6-5,TRBD2,-,TRBJ2-1,TGTGCCAGCAGTGAGCCCGGGACTAGCGAACAGCAGTTCTTC,CASSEPGTSEQQFF
TRBV23-1,TRBD1,-,TRBJ1-1,TGCGCCAGCAGCCCTGGGATGTCCGGGACAGGGGACATGAACACTGAAGCTTTCTTT,CASSPGMSGTGDMNTEAFF
TRBV28,-,-,TRBJ2-7,TGTGCCAGCAGTTTATACAGGGAGCAGTACTTC,CASSLYREQYF
TRBV2,-,-,TRBJ2-3,TGTGCCAGCAGTGAAATGCCCGGGTTTAGCACAGATACGCAGTATTTT,CASSEMPGFSTDTQYF
TRBV5-1,TRBD2,-,TRBJ2-1,TGCGCCAGCAGCCAGGGACTAGCGGGAGTGTGGAATGAGCAGTTCTTC,CASSQGLAGVWNEQFF
TRBV13,TRBD2,-,TRBJ2-1,TGTGCCAGCAGCCCGGGACTAGCGGGAGGAAACAATGAGCAGTTCTTC,CASSPGLAGGNNEQFF
TRBV9,-,few,TRBJ1-1,TGTGCCAGCAGCGCCCAAGCGGGCCGCTCAGGAGCTTTCTTT,CASSAQAGRSGAFF
TRBV15,TRBD2,-,TRBJ2-7,TGTGCCACCAGCAGAGATTTAGCGGGGACCTTCTACGAGCAGTACTTC,CATSRDLAGTFYEQYF
TRBV6-1,-,many,TRBJ2-5,TGTGCCAGCAGTGAAGCGGGAGGAGGACAAGAGACCCAGTACTTC,CASSEAGGGQETQYF
TRBV15,-,-,TRBJ1-2,TGTGCCACCAGCAGAGACCCACTGAACAGTTTCGACTATGGCTACACCTTC,CATSRDPLNSFDYGYTF
TRBV15,TRBD2,few,TRBJ2-1,TGTGCCACCAGCGCCGGACTAGCGGGAGACGTGAATGAGCAGTTCTTC,CATSAGLAGDVNEQFF
TRBV18,-,-,TRBJ1-1,TGTGCCAGCTCACCAAACGGGGGACGCTTGTTTTTGAACACTGAAGCTTTCTTT,CASSPNGGRLFLNTEAFF
TRBV25-1,TRBD2,-,TRBJ2-1,TGTGCCAGCAGTGAACGACTAGCGGGAGCGACTGAGCAGTTCTTC,CASSERLAGATEQFF
TRBV5-4,TRBD2,-,TRBJ2-7,TGTGCCAGCAGCTTGGTTGGGAGACTAGCGGGAGGTATGACCTACGAGCAGTACTTC,CASSLVGRLAGGMTYEQYF
TRBV4-1,-,-,TRBJ2-1,TGCGCCAGCAGCCACCAGCGGGTCTCCTACAATGAGCAGTTCTTC,CASSHQRVSYNEQFF
TRBV28,-,many,TRBJ2-6,TGTGCCAGCAGCCACGGACCTGGGGCCAACGTCCTGACTTTC,CASSHGPGANVLTF
TRBV4-1,TRBD1,-,TRBJ1-1,TGCGCCAGCAGCCAGGGTTCGACAGGGGGCAGAACTGAAGCTTTCTTT,CASSQGSTGGRTEAFF
TRBV4-2,-,-,TRBJ2-7,TGTGCCAGCAGCCAACGCGGGACTTTATACGAGCAGTACTTC,CASSQRGTLYEQYF